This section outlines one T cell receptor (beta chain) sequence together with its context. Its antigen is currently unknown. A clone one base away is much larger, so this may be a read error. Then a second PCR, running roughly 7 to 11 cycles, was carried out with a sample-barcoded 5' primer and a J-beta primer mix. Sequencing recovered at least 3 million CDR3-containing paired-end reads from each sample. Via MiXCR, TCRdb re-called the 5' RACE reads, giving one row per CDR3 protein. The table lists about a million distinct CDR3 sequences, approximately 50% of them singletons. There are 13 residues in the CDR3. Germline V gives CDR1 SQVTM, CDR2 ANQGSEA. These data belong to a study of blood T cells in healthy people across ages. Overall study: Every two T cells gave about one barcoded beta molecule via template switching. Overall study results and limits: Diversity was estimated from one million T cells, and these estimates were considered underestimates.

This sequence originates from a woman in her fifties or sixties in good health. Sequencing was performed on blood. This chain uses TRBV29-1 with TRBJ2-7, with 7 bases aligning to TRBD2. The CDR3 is CSALAESSYGQYF. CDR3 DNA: TGCAGCGCGCTAGCGGAAAGCTCCTACGGGCAGTACTTC.